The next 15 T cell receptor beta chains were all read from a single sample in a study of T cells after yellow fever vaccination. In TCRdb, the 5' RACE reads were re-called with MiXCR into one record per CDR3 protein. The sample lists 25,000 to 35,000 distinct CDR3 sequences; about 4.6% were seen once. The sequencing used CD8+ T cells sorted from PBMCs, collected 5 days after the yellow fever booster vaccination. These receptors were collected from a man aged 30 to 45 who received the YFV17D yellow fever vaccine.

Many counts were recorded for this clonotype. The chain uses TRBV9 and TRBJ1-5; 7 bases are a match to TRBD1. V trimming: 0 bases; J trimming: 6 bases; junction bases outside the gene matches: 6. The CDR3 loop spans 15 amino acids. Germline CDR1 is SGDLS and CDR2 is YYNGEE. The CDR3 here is CASSVGGGATQPQHF. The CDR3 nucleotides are TGTGCCAGCAGCGTAGGAGGGGGCGCAACTCAGCCCCAGCATTTT.

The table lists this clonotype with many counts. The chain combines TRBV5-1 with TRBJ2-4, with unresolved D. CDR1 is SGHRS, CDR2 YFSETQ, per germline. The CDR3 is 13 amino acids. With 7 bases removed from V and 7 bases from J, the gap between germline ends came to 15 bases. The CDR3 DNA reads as TGCGCCAGCGACACGGAGACGAAGAACATTCAGTACTTC. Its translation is CASDTETKNIQYF. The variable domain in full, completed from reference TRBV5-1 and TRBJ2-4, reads KAGVTQTPRYLIKTRGQQVTLSCSPISGHRSVSWYQQTPGQGLQFLFEYFSETQRNKGNFPGRFSGRQFSNSRSEMNVSTLELGDSALYLCASDTETKNIQYFGAGTRLSVL.

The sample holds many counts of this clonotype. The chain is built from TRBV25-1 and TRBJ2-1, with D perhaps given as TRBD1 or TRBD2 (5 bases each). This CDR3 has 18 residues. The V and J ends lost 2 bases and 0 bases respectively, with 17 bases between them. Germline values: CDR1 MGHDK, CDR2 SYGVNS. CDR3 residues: CASSEHGALESSYNEQFF. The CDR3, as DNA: TGTGCCAGCAGTGAACACGGGGCCCTTGAGAGCTCCTACAATGAGCAGTTCTTC. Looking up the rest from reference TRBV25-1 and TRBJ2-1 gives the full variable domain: EADIYQTPRYLVIGTGKKITLECSQTMGHDKMYWYQQDPGMELHLIHYSYGVNSTEKGDLSSESTVSRIRTEHFPLTLESARPSHTSQYLCASSEHGALESSYNEQFFGPGTRLTVL.

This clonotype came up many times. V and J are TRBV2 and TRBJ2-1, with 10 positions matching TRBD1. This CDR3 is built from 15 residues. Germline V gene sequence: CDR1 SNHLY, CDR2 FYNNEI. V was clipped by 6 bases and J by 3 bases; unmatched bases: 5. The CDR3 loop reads CASSDRDRGYNEQFF. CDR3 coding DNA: TGTGCCAGCAGCGACCGGGACAGGGGCTACAATGAGCAGTTCTTC.

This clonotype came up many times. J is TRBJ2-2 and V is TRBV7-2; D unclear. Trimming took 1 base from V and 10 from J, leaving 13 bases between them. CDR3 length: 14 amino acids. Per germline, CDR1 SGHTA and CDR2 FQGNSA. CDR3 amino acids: CASSLVGFGLELFF. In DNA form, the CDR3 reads TGTGCCAGCAGCTTAGTAGGATTCGGTCTGGAGCTGTTTTTT.

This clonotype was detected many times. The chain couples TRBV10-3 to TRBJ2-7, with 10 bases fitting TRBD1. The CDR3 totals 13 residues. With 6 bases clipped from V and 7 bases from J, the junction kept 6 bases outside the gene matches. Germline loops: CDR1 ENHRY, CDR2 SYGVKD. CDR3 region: CAISAGTGDEQYF. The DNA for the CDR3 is TGTGCCATCAGCGCCGGGACAGGGGATGAGCAGTACTTC.

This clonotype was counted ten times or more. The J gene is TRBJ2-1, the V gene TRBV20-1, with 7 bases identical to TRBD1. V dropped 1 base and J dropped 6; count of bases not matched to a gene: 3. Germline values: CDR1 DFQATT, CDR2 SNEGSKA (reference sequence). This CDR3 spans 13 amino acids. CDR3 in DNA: TGCAGTGCTAGAGTGACAGGGACCAATGAGCAGTTCTTC. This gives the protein CSARVTGTNEQFF.

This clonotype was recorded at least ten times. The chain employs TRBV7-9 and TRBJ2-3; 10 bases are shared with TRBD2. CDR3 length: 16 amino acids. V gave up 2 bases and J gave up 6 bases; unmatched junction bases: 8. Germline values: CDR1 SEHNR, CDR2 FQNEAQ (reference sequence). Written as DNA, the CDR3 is TGTGCCAGCAGCTTAAGTGCTAGCGGGAGTCTTGATACGCAGTATTTT. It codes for CASSLSASGSLDTQYF.

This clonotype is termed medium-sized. CDR3 nucleotides: TGTGCCAGCAGTGCGGGGGCTAGCGAATTGAACACCGGGGAGCTGTTTTTT. The encoded protein is CASSAGASELNTGELFF. This chain links TRBV6-4 with TRBJ2-2; D is possibly TRBD1 or TRBD2 (6 bases each). The CDR3 is 17 amino acids. Trimming pared 4 bases from V and 1 base from J, leaving 16 bases between. Germline assignment: CDR1 MRHNA and CDR2 SNTAGT.

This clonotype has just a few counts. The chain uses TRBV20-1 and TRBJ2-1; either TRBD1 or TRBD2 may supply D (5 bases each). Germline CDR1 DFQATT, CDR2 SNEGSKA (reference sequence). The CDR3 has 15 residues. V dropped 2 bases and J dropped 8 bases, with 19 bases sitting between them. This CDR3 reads CSARKPAGTLDEQFF. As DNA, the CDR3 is TGCAGTGCTAGAAAGCCCGCCGGGACCTTGGATGAGCAGTTCTTC.

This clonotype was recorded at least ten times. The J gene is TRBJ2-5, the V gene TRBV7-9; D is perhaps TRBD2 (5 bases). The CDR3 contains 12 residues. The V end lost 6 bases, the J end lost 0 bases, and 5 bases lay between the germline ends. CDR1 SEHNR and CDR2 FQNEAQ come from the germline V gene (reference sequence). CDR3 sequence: CASRRDQETQYF. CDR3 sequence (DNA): TGTGCCAGCAGGAGGGACCAAGAGACCCAGTACTTC.

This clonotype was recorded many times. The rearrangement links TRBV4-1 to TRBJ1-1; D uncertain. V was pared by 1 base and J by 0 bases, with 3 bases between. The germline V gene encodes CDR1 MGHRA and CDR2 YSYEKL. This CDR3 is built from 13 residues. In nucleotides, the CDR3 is TGCGCCAGCAGCCAAGTACTGAACACTGAAGCTTTCTTT. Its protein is CASSQVLNTEAFF.

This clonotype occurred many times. CDR3 amino acids: CASRAGGLNTEAFF. The CDR3 DNA reads as TGTGCCAGCAGGGCGGGGGGACTGAACACTGAAGCTTTCTTT. The chain recombines TRBV7-6 with TRBJ1-1, with D tentatively TRBD1 (5 bases). The CDR3 has 14 residues. Per the germline V gene, CDR1 is SGHVS and CDR2 is FNYEAQ. V lost 6 bases and J 0 bases, leaving 11 bases between the germline ends.

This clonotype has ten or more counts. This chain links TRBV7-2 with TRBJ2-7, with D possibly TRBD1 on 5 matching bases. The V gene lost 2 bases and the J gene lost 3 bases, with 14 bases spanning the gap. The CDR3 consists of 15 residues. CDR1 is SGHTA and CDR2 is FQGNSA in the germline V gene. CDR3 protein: CASSLPTGRDYEQYF. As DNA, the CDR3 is TGTGCCAGCAGCTTACCCACGGGCAGGGACTACGAGCAGTACTTC.

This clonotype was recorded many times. DNA for the CDR3: TGTGCCAGCAGCCCACCCGCGGAAGAGACCCAGTACTTC. Amino acid sequence: CASSPPAEETQYF. The genes are TRBV7-9 and TRBJ2-5; D not certain. Germline CDR1 reads SEHNR; CDR2 reads FQNEAQ (reference sequence). V shed 5 bases and J shed 3 bases, with 10 bases lying between them. CDR3 length equals 13 residues. The full variable domain, in which reference TRBV7-9 and TRBJ2-5 provide the parts outside the CDR3, is DTGVSQNPRHKITKRGQNVTFRCDPISEHNRLYWYRQTLGQGPEFLTYFQNEAQLEKSRLLSDRFSAERPKGSFSTLEIQRTEQGDSAMYLCASSPPAEETQYFGPGTRLLVL.